This T cell receptor (beta chain) is from a study of blood T cell repertoires in COVID-19. As for the study in general: Researchers got acute and convalescent COVID-19 samples from the United States, Italy and Spain. Sample material is recorded as cDNA or gDNA derived from T cells, B-cell-depleted T cells, or PBMCs.

V trimming: 5 bases; J trimming: 4 bases; junction bases outside the gene matches: 7. This CDR3 is built from 15 residues. The germline gives CDR1 KGHDR, CDR2 SFDVKD. Per the authors' pipeline: Using reference gene primer amplification, nucleated cell counts were estimated. Clones were sequenced by immunoSEQ multiplex PCR, and TCRdb holds only the in-frame ones, with some missing. V and J calls and clone size come straight from that table; D and trimming were deduced from the DNA. The table records roughly 63,000 clones, almost 90% of them present only once. This receptor was identified in a woman aged 45-59 years with active or convalescent COVID-19. Sample: peripheral blood. The chain carries TRBV24-1 and TRBJ2-3; 8 nucleotides align to TRBD2. The CDR3 is CATSAGGRAADTQYF. The CDR3 nucleotides are TGTGCCACCAGTGCGGGGGGGAGGGCCGCAGATACGCAGTATTTT.